Presented here are 18 T cell receptor beta chains from one specimen sequenced in a study of shared clonotypes between healthy human individuals (dated by TCRdb to about 2020). CD8 naive samples were obtained by positive selection for CCR7 among CD45RO-negative cells, yielding a CD45RA+CCR7+ population from which TemRA cells were excluded. Library preparation employed the immunoSEQ multiplex PCR assay. Imported from immuneACCESS, the table was reduced by TCRdb to in-frame sequences with V and J called. These copies leave out some clones; in studies compared against another copy, an unresolved V gene accounts for under half, and the cause of the remainder is not known. This sample gives millions of clones in total; around 93% of them show up just once. About 1.5% of the sample is in the top ten clones. The sequencing sample was made of naive CD8+ T cells from PBMCs. Sample cell subset or site, as interpreted from the label and publication: CD45RA+CCR7+. The receptors were gathered from a man in his late teens or twenties in good health. Some clones in this sample may be carry-over from other donors' samples.

The chain combines TRBV7-2 with TRBJ2-5, with D tentatively TRBD1 (6 bases). This CDR3 region has 15 residues. Per the germline V gene, CDR1 is SGHTA and CDR2 is FQGNSA. V lost 6 bases and J lost 1, with 15 bases in between. The CDR3 spells CASRNGQGSQETQYF. DNA of the CDR3: TGTGCCAGCAGAAACGGGCAGGGGTCCCAAGAGACCCAGTACTTC.

The chain couples TRBV6-5 to TRBJ1-1, with D unclear. Germline V gene lookup returns CDR1 MNHEY and CDR2 SVGAGI. The V end was cut by 5 bases, the J end by 4 bases, with 8 bases between. The CDR3 is 12 residues long. CDR3 sequence (DNA): TGTGCCAGCAGTGGATGGGGCACTGAAGCTTTCTTT. This encodes CASSGWGTEAFF.

V and J are TRBV7-3 and TRBJ1-1; maybe TRBD1 (5 bases). This CDR3 has 16 amino acids. Germline V lookup: CDR1 SGHTA, CDR2 FQGTGA. V was clipped by 5 bases and J by 3 bases, with 19 bases between them. This CDR3 reads CASSPQMGESDTEAFF. The CDR3, as DNA: TGTGCCAGCAGCCCCCAGATGGGGGAATCGGACACTGAAGCTTTCTTT.

The rearrangement links TRBV6-5 to TRBJ2-3; D is unclear. Germline values: CDR1 MNHEY, CDR2 SVGAGI. This CDR3 contains 14 residues. V shed 2 bases and J shed 6 bases, with 12 bases lying between them. In nucleotides, the CDR3 is TGTGCCAGCAGTTACGTTCGAGGATCGGATACGCAGTATTTT. Translating it yields CASSYVRGSDTQYF.

The gene calls are TRBV4-1 and TRBJ1-2; no clear D gene. The V end lost 4 bases, the J end lost 0 bases, and 18 bases lay between the germline ends. The germline gives CDR1 MGHRA, CDR2 YSYEKL. The CDR3 has 17 amino acids. CDR3 DNA sequence: TGCGCCAGCAGCCCCACAATAGGCGGGGAAGCTAACTATGGCTACACCTTC. It translates to CASSPTIGGEANYGYTF.

The chain combines TRBV28 with TRBJ2-1, with D possibly matching TRBD1 (5 bases). The germline V and J ends were trimmed by 5 bases and 6 bases, with 14 bases remaining between them. The CDR3 runs 14 residues. CDR1 MDHEN and CDR2 SYDVKM come from the germline V gene. CDR3 sequence: CASSPLWGPNEQFF. The CDR3 DNA reads TGTGCCAGCAGTCCCCTCTGGGGCCCCAATGAGCAGTTCTTC.

The V call is TRBV28, the J call TRBJ2-3, with 8 bases that match TRBD2. The length of the CDR3 is 18 residues. Trimming took 3 bases from V and 3 from J; bases not matched to a gene: 14. Germline V gene lookup returns CDR1 MDHEN and CDR2 SYDVKM. The CDR3 nucleotides are TGTGCCAGCAGTTTCACACTAGCGGAGGGGGGTCGGACAGATACGCAGTATTTT. It yields the protein CASSFTLAEGGRTDTQYF.

The gene calls are TRBV28 and TRBJ2-7; a possible D gene is TRBD2 (5 bases). This CDR3 contains 14 residues. Trimming took 3 bases from V and 3 from J, leaving 12 bases between them. Germline CDR1 and CDR2: MDHEN and SYDVKM. In nucleotides, the CDR3 is TGTGCCAGCAGTTTTGAGGGATCTTTCTACGAGCAGTACTTC. Protein sequence: CASSFEGSFYEQYF.

This CDR3 reads CASSREGEGLTDTQYF. The CDR3, as DNA: TGTGCCAGCAGCCGGGAGGGGGAGGGCCTAACAGATACGCAGTATTTT. This sequence joins TRBV4-2 and TRBJ2-3, with D tentatively TRBD2 (7 bases). Germline lookup yields CDR1 LGHNA and CDR2 YNFKEQ. Trimming cost V 4 bases and J 3 bases, with 17 bases left between them. The CDR3 sequence is 16 residues long.

This chain connects TRBV5-1 to TRBJ2-1, with a tentative D call TRBD2 (6 bases). The CDR3 runs 13 residues. V lost 4 bases and J 6 bases, leaving 11 bases between the germline ends. Germline CDR1 and CDR2: SGHRS and YFSETQ. The CDR3 loop is CASSQTSSNEQFF. The DNA for the CDR3 is TGCGCCAGCAGCCAAACTAGCTCCAATGAGCAGTTCTTC.

The CDR3: CASSLGRWGSYEQYF. CDR3 DNA sequence: TGTGCCAGCAGCTTGGGGAGGTGGGGTTCCTACGAGCAGTACTTC. The V call is TRBV5-4, the J call TRBJ2-7; a weak D match, TRBD2 (5 bases). Per the germline V gene, CDR1 is SGHNT and CDR2 is YYREEE (reference sequence). Trimming took off 0 bases at V and 1 base at J, with 11 bases between the two ends. This CDR3 spans 15 amino acids.

Here the CDR3 DNA reads TGTGCCAGCAGCTCCGTTTTGTACAATGAGCAGTTCTTC. Amino acid sequence: CASSSVLYNEQFF. This chain links TRBV7-2 with TRBJ2-1, with D unclear. The CDR3 totals 13 residues. Deletions cut 4 bases from V and 4 bases from J, with 8 bases between. Germline CDR1 reads SGHTA; CDR2 reads FQGNSA.

The V call is TRBV10-3, the J call TRBJ2-3, with D perhaps matching TRBD1 or TRBD2 (5 bases each). This CDR3 is built from 13 residues. Trimming shortened V by 8 bases and J by 1 base, and 10 bases separated the two germline ends. Germline loops: CDR1 ENHRY, CDR2 SYGVKD. The CDR3 loop reads CAIWGLGTDTQYF. CDR3 bases: TGTGCCATCTGGGGGTTGGGCACAGATACGCAGTATTTT.

The V gene is TRBV5-6, the J gene TRBJ1-1, with D uncertain. Germline values: CDR1 SGHDT, CDR2 YYEEEE. The CDR3 is 14 residues long. The germline V and J ends were trimmed by 2 bases and 2 bases, with 10 bases remaining between them. As DNA, the CDR3 is TGTGCCAGCAGCTTTTGGCAGAAAAACACTGAAGCTTTCTTT. Residues: CASSFWQKNTEAFF.

This clone was recorded once. V is TRBV13 and J is TRBJ2-1; TRBD2 aligns across 14 bases. The CDR3 is 17 amino acids. V trimming: 4 bases; J trimming: 5 bases; junction bases outside the gene matches: 7. The V gene's germline CDR1 is PRHDT and CDR2 FYEKMQ (reference sequence). The CDR3 nucleotides read TGTGCCAGCAGCTCCCGACTAGCGGGAGGGTATAACAATGAGCAGTTCTTC. This encodes CASSSRLAGGYNNEQFF.

The CDR3 reads CASSPTKEQYF. The CDR3 DNA sequence: TGTGCCAGCAGCCCGACTAAGGAGCAGTACTTC. The V call is TRBV7-9, the J call TRBJ2-5; D is possibly TRBD2 (5 bases). CDR3 size: 11 residues. Trimming took off 5 bases at V and 11 bases at J, with 12 bases between the two ends. Looked up from germline, CDR1 is SEHNR and CDR2 is FQNEAQ (reference sequence). Drawing the rest from reference TRBV7-9 and TRBJ2-5, the complete variable domain is DTGVSQNPRHKITKRGQNVTFRCDPISEHNRLYWYRQTLGQGPEFLTYFQNEAQLEKSRLLSDRFSAERPKGSFSTLEIQRTEQGDSAMYLCASSPTKEQYFGPGTRLLVL.

This rearrangement joins TRBV25-1 to TRBJ1-5, with D unresolved. The CDR3 has 14 residues. Trimming took off 5 bases at V and 3 bases at J, with 11 bases between the two ends. Germline V CDR1 and CDR2: MGHDK, SYGVNS. This chain's CDR3 is CASSHSRSNQPQHF. As DNA, the CDR3 is TGTGCCAGCAGTCACAGCAGATCCAATCAGCCCCAGCATTTT.

The rearrangement joins TRBV9 to TRBJ1-4, with 7 bases that match TRBD1. The V and J ends lost 2 bases and 7 bases, in that order; junction bases with no gene match: 8. This CDR3 region has 15 residues. Germline assignment: CDR1 SGDLS and CDR2 YYNGEE. The CDR3 loop reads CASSVRDSGPEKLFF. The CDR3 nucleotides are TGTGCCAGCAGCGTCCGGGACAGCGGTCCTGAAAAACTGTTTTTT.